The clone carrying this TCR beta chain was picked up a small number of times. J lost 10 bases, V lost 8 bases, and 14 bases had no gene match. The germline gives CDR1 SGHTA, CDR2 FQGNSA. The CDR3 runs to 15 residues. This entry comes from a study of blood T cell repertoires in COVID-19. Whole-study context: Samples representing acute and convalescent COVID-19 were sourced from the United States, Italy and Spain.

Authors' data handling: Nucleated cell number was recorded as an estimate derived from reference gene primer amplification. Profiling relied on immunoSEQ multiplex PCR, and the TCRdb table lists in-frame clones only, not all of them. That table is the source of V, J and clone size, and D and trimming were worked out from the DNA. The repertoire includes more than 65,000 clones, 70% to 85% of them detected once, and roughly 35% sits in the top ten. V gene TRBV7-2 combines with J gene TRBJ1-6, with 7 bases that match TRBD1. The source material was peripheral blood. The receptor was derived from a woman aged 65 to 85 with acute or convalescent COVID-19. The DNA for the CDR3 is TGTGCCAGCGGAGGAAACAGGGGTAGCGGATCACCCCTCCACTTT. Translated: CASGGNRGSGSPLHF.